Listed here are 10 T cell receptor beta chains from one sample, sequenced in a study of monozygotic twins with inflammatory bowel disease (dated by TCRdb to between 2019 and 2020). Libraries were prepared through 5' RACE. The listed sequencing device is Illumina HiSeq 2500. Once TCRdb had reprocessed the reads, it stored one entry per CDR3 protein sequence and supplied no DNA. This sample's table contains some 400,000 distinct CDR3 sequences. The ten largest make up around 2.4% of the sample. Sequencing was performed on blood. The receptors shown here come from a human donor with ulcerative colitis or Crohn's disease, or a healthy co-twin of an affected twin (not recorded which).

The chain employs TRBV29-1 and TRBJ2-1; the D call from TCRdb, TRBD2, cannot be confirmed without DNA. Germline CDR1 is SQVTM and CDR2 is ANQGSEA. This CDR3 comprises 15 residues. CDR3 loop: CSVEGPSGAYNEQFF.

The chain couples TRBV5-5 to TRBJ2-3; TCRdb proposes TRBD1, but this gene call is untestable without DNA. Per the germline V gene, CDR1 is SGHKS and CDR2 is YYEKEE (reference sequence). The CDR3 is 12 amino acids. This CDR3 reads CASSSPADTQYF.

This sequence joins TRBV6-4 and TRBJ2-1; TCRdb's D call, TRBD2, is unchecked because there is no DNA. CDR3 length equals 20 residues. The germline gives CDR1 MRHNA, CDR2 SNTAGT. The CDR3 loop reads CASRDTLGSGRAVGYNEQFF.

The chain has TRBV20-1 and TRBJ1-2; TCRdb's assignment of TRBD1 cannot be checked, as there is no DNA. Per germline, CDR1 DFQATT and CDR2 SNEGSKA (reference sequence). The CDR3 has 16 residues. CDR3 in amino acids: CSARSRTGRANYGYTF.

CDR3 sequence reads: CASSLYAVSNQPQHF. The chain links TRBV7-2 to TRBJ1-5. The CDR3 loop spans 15 amino acids. Germline lookup yields CDR1 SGHTA and CDR2 FQGNSA. The full variable domain, with the rest looked up from reference TRBV7-2 and TRBJ1-5, is GAGVSQSPSNKVTEKGKDVELRCDPISGHTALYWYRQSLGQGLEFLIYFQGNSAPDKSGLPSDRFSAERTGGSVSTLTIQRTQQEDSAVYLCASSLYAVSNQPQHFGDGTRLSIL.

The chain combines TRBV5-1 with TRBJ2-7; with no DNA, the TCRdb D assignment of TRBD1 cannot be verified. There are 13 residues in the CDR3. The germline V gene encodes CDR1 SGHRS and CDR2 YFSETQ. This CDR3 is CASSFTGAREQYF.

V and J are TRBV20-1 and TRBJ2-3; TCRdb lists TRBD2, though no DNA is available to test this call. The germline CDR1 and CDR2 sequences are DFQATT and SNEGSKA (reference sequence). The CDR3 runs 15 residues. The CDR3 here is CSAPPGGAYTDTQYF.

The chain combines TRBV4-1 with TRBJ2-1; TCRdb's D call of TRBD1 is untestable without DNA. This CDR3 is 15 amino acids long. Germline CDR1 reads MGHRA; CDR2 reads YSYEKL. This CDR3 reads CASSQGQGLYNEQFF.

V is TRBV5-4 and J is TRBJ2-2; the TRBD1 assignment by TCRdb is unverifiable without DNA. Germline lookup yields CDR1 SGHNT and CDR2 YYREEE (reference sequence). This CDR3 comprises 14 residues. The CDR3 here is CASSFGAVTGELFF.

The chain carries TRBV5-1 and TRBJ2-7; TCRdb reports TRBD1, a call that lacks DNA to check it against. CDR1 and CDR2 from the germline V gene are SGHRS and YFSETQ. The CDR3 is 14 amino acids. The CDR3 here is CASSFAGVGYEQYF.